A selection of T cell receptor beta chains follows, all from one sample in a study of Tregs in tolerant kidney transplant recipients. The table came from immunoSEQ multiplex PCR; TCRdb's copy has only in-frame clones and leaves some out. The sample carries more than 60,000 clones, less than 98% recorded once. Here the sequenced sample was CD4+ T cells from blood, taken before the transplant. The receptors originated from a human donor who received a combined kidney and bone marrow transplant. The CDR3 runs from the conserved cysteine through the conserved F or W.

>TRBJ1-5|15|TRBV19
CASSMRTFSNQPQHF
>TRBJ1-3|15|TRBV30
CAWSAGTGAGNTIYF
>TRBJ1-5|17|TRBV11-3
CASSLQGRFTGNQPQHF
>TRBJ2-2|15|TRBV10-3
CAIPGGSSLSGELFF
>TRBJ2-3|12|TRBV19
CASATSGNTQYF
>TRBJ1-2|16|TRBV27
CASSPDPGQGRRGYTF
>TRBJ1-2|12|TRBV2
CASVQGRYGYTF
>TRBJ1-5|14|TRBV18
CASSPPGGEQPQHF
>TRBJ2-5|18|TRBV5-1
CASSLTSGGAGVQETQYF
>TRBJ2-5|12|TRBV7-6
CASSTGQETQYF
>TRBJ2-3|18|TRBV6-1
CASSEALLGASYTDTQYF
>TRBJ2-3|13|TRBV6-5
CATRRLFTDTQYF
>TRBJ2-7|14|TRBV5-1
CASRGTGRSYEQYF
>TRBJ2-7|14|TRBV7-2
CASSLDAGSREQYF
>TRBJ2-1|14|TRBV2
CASSEGLAGNEQFF
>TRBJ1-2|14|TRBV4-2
CASSQVEGPYGYTF
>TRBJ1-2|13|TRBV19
CASSIEAGYGYTF
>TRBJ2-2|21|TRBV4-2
CASSQDELAGALGWSGMELFF
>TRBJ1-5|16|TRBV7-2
CASRPTGLDSNQPQHF
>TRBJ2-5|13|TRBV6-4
CASSVRAEETQYF
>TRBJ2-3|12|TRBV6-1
CASSEFLDTQYF
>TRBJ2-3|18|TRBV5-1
CASSKGQGRSTSTDTQYF
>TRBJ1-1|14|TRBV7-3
CASSLQGDNTEAFF
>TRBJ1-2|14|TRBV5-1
CASSLAGGTYGYTF
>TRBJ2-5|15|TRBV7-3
CASSLLGQDQETQYF
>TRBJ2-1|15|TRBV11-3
CASRSGRGVKNEQFF
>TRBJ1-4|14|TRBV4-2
CASSQGQGYEKLFF
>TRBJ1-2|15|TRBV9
CASSVDQGVDYGYTF
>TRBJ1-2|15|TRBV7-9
CASSLLSLGAGGYTF
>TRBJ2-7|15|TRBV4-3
CASSQVRGFSYEQYF
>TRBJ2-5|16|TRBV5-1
CASSFHDGGRGETQYF
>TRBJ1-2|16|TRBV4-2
CASSRWRDRRHYGYTF
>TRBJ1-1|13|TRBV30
CASRTGGFAEAFF
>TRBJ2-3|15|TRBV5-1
CASSFETSVADTQYF
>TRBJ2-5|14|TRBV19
CASSIRGRGETQYF
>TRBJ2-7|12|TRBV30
CAWSGGTYEQYF
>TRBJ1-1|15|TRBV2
CASSDSGQGNTEAFF
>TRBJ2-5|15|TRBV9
CASSVTPGEVETQYF
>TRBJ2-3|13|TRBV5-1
CASSSPPPDTQYF
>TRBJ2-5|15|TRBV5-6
CASSSLARSQETQYF
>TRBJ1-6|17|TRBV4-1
CASSGRGSQGNNSPLHF
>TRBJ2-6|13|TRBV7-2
CATDRAGANVLTF